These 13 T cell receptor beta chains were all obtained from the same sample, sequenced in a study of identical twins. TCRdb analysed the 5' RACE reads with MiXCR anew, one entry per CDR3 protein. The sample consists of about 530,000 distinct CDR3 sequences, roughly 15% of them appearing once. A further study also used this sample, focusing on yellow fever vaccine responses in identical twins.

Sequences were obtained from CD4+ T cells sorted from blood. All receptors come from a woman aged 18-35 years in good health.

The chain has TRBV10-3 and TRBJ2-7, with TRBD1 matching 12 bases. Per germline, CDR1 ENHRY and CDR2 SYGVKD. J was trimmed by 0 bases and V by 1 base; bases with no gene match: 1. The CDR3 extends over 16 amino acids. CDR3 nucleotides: TGTGCCATCAGTGAGTGGGGACAGGGGGCCTCCTACGAGCAGTACGTC. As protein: CAISEWGQGASYEQYV.

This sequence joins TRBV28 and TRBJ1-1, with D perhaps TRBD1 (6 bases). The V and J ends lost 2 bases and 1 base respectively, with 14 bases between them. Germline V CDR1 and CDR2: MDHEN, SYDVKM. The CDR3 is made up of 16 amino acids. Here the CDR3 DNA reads TGTGCCAGCAGTTTAACAGGGTTAAATGAGAACACTGAAGCTTTCTTT. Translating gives CASSLTGLNENTEAFF.

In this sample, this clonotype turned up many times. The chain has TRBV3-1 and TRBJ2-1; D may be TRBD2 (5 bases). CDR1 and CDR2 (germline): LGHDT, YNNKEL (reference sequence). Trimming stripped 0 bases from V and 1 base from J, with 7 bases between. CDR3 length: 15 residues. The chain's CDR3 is CASSQDEGSYNEQFF. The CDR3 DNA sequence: TGTGCCAGCAGCCAAGACGAGGGATCCTACAATGAGCAGTTCTTC.

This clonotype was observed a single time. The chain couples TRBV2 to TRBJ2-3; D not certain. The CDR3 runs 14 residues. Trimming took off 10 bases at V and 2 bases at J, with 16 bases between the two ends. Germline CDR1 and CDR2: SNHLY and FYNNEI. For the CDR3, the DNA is TGTGCCACCCCCGAGGACCCAGACACAGATACGCAGTATTTT. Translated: CATPEDPDTDTQYF.

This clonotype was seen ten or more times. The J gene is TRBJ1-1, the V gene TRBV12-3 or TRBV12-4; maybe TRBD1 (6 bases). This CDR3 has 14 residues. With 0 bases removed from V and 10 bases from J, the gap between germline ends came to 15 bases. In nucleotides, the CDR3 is TGTGCCAGCAGTTTAGCGGTACCTCGAGGGGGAGCTTTCTTT. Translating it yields CASSLAVPRGGAFF.

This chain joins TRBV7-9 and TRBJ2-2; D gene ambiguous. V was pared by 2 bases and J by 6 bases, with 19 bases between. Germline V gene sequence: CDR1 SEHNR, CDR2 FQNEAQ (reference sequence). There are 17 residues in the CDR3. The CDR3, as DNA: TGTGCCAGCAGCTTAAGGGCGTCGGTCGTGTCGGCCGGGGAGCTGTTTTTT. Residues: CASSLRASVVSAGELFF.

CDR3 in amino acids: CAISLRGDTEAFF. As DNA, the CDR3 is TGTGCCATCAGCCTCAGGGGGGACACTGAAGCTTTCTTT. The V gene is TRBV10-3, the J gene TRBJ1-1, with TRBD1 identical over 7 bases. With 6 bases clipped from V and 3 bases from J, the junction kept 4 bases outside the gene matches. Germline V gene data show CDR1 as ENHRY and CDR2 as SYGVKD. The CDR3 consists of 13 residues.

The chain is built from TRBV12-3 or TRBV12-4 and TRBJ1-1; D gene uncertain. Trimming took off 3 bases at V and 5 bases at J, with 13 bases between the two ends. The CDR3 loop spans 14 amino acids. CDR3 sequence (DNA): TGTGCCAGCAGTTTGGACGGCCTGAGGACTGAAGCTTTCTTT. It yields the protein CASSLDGLRTEAFF.

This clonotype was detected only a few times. In DNA, the CDR3 is TGTGCCAGCAGTGATTCTAGCTTCAGCACAGATACGCAGTATTTT. Translation: CASSDSSFSTDTQYF. The chain is built from TRBV6-1 and TRBJ2-3; TRBD2 is a possible D gene (5 bases). V gave up 3 bases and J gave up 0 bases, with 10 bases separating them. This CDR3 has 15 residues. Germline assignment: CDR1 MNHNS and CDR2 SASEGT.

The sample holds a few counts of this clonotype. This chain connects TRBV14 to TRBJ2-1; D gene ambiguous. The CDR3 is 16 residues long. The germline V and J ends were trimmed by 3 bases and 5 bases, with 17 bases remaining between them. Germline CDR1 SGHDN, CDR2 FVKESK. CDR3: CASSHSWRLANNEQFF. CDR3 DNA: TGTGCCAGCAGCCACTCTTGGAGACTCGCGAACAATGAGCAGTTCTTC.

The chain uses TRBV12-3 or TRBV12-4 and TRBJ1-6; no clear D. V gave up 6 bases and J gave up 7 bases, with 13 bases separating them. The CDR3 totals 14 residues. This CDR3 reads CASSQSWGNSPLHF. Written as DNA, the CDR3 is TGTGCCAGCAGCCAGTCATGGGGAAATTCACCCCTCCACTTT.

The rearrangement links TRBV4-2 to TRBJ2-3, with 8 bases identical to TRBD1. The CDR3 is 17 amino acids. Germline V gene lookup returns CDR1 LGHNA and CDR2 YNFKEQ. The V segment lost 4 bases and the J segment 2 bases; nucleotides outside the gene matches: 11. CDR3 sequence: CASSPGLLDRDTDTQYF. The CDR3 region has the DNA TGTGCCAGCAGCCCTGGGCTCTTGGACAGGGACACAGATACGCAGTATTTT.

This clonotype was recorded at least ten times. CDR3 bases: TGTGCCAGCAGCTTTGACAGGGTCGTGGAAAAACTGTTTTTT. This codes for CASSFDRVVEKLFF. The rearrangement uses TRBV11-2 and TRBJ1-4, with TRBD1 matching over 7 bases. The length of the CDR3 is 14 residues. Germline V gene data show CDR1 as SGHAT and CDR2 as FQNNGV. The junction had 6 bases not matched to a gene; V was cut back by 3 bases and J by 8 bases.